A single sample gave rise to the 19 T cell receptor beta chains below, sequenced in a study of blood T cell repertoires in COVID-19. The assay was immunoSEQ multiplex PCR, and TCRdb's table has in-frame clones only and misses some. The table lists about 140,000 clones, 88% of them singletons, with 2.5% in the top ten. The material sequenced was peripheral blood. The source is a human donor with COVID-19, enrolled during active disease. The donor label of this sample is uncertain.

The chain employs TRBV11-3 and TRBJ1-2; the match to TRBD1 covers 9 bases. With V trimmed by 3 bases and J by 7 bases, 6 bases remained unmatched. CDR1 and CDR2 from the germline V gene are SGHNT and YENEEA. The CDR3 consists of 14 residues. The chain's CDR3 is CASSFHRGPGGYTF. As DNA, the CDR3 is TGTGCCAGCAGCTTCCACAGGGGGCCCGGTGGCTACACCTTC.

The chain carries TRBV28 and TRBJ1-5, with D unresolved. Germline CDR1 reads MDHEN; CDR2 reads SYDVKM. Trimming cost V 9 bases and J 7 bases, with 13 bases left between them. There are 12 residues in the CDR3. CDR3 region: CASSTLEQPQHF. The DNA of the CDR3 is TGTGCCAGTAGTACCCTCGAGCAGCCCCAGCATTTT.

The table lists this clone with a count of one. The J gene is TRBJ1-6, the V gene TRBV11-2, with 7 bases fitting TRBD1. This CDR3 spans 14 amino acids. J lost 9 bases, V lost 1 base, and 3 bases had no gene match. Per the germline V gene, CDR1 is SGHAT and CDR2 is FQNNGV. This CDR3 reads CASSLGQGSSPLHF. For the CDR3, the DNA is TGTGCCAGCAGCTTAGGACAGGGTAGTTCACCCCTCCACTTT.

The chain joins TRBV2 to TRBJ2-1, with D possibly being TRBD2 (6 bases). The CDR3 loop spans 16 amino acids. Trimming pared 5 bases from V and 5 bases from J, leaving 19 bases between. Germline loops: CDR1 SNHLY, CDR2 FYNNEI. The DNA for the CDR3 is TGTGCCAGCAGTTGGCCGGGGGAGGAACGAAACAATGAGCAGTTCTTC. Translating gives CASSWPGEERNNEQFF.

The J gene is TRBJ2-3, the V gene TRBV12-3 or TRBV12-4; no reliable D call. The length of the CDR3 is 11 residues. The ends were cut back, 3 bases at V and 7 bases at J, with 5 bases in the middle. CDR3 bases: TGTGCCAGCAGTTTCGCGAATACGCAGTATTTT. Amino acid sequence: CASSFANTQYF.

The chain couples TRBV18 to TRBJ2-1; the D gene is possibly TRBD1 (5 bases). The CDR3 is made up of 15 amino acids. Trimming took 8 bases from V and 0 from J, leaving 14 bases between them. Per the germline V gene, CDR1 is KGHSH and CDR2 is LQKENI. The CDR3, as DNA: TGTGCCAGCGAAACTCGACAGCGCTCCTACAATGAGCAGTTCTTC. It codes for CASETRQRSYNEQFF.

The chain recombines TRBV18 with TRBJ1-6, with TRBD1 identical over 10 bases. The V and J ends lost 5 bases and 5 bases, in that order; junction bases with no gene match: 3. The germline V gene has CDR1 KGHSH and CDR2 LQKENI. The CDR3 length is 15 residues. The CDR3 DNA reads TGTGCCAGCTCAGTTGGACAGGGGGATAATTCACCCCTCCACTTT. Protein sequence: CASSVGQGDNSPLHF.

The chain joins TRBV10-3 to TRBJ1-2; 8 positions agree with TRBD1. Germline CDR1 reads ENHRY; CDR2 reads SYGVKD. The CDR3 sequence is 14 residues long. The V gene end was trimmed by 6 bases and the J gene end by 5 bases; junction bases not matched to a gene: 8. The CDR3 nucleotides are TGTGCCATCAGCGAGACAGGGGATGATTATGGCTACACCTTC. Amino acids: CAISETGDDYGYTF.

This clone was recorded many times. This chain joins TRBV18 and TRBJ1-2, with 9 bases aligning to TRBD1. With V trimmed by 5 bases and J by 10 bases, 8 bases remained unmatched. The CDR3 is 13 residues long. In germline, CDR1 is KGHSH, CDR2 LQKENI. The CDR3 DNA follows: TGTGCCAGCTCATCGGACAGGGGAAGGGACTACACCTTC. This sequence encodes CASSSDRGRDYTF.

The rearrangement links TRBV5-5 to TRBJ1-4; no clear D. CDR3 length equals 15 residues. CDR1 is SGHKS, CDR2 YYEKEE, per germline (reference sequence). Trimming shortened V by 0 bases and J by 5 bases, and 11 bases separated the two germline ends. The CDR3 nucleotides are TGTGCCAGCAGCTTGGTTGGTAGCGGGAATGAAAAACTGTTTTTT. Translated, it gives CASSLVGSGNEKLFF. The whole variable domain, filled in from reference TRBV5-5 and TRBJ1-4, reads DAGVTQSPTHLIKTRGQQVTLRCSPISGHKSVSWYQQVLGQGPQFIFQYYEKEERGRGNFPDRFSARQFPNYSSELNVNALLLGDSALYLCASSLVGSGNEKLFFGSGTQLSVL.

The chain carries TRBV7-9 and TRBJ2-7; maybe TRBD1 (6 bases). This CDR3 has 12 residues. The germline CDR1 and CDR2 sequences are SEHNR and FQNEAQ (reference sequence). V lost 2 bases to trimming and J lost 6 bases, with 8 bases between them. CDR3 bases: TGTGCCAGCAGCTTAATAGGGGGCGAGCAGTACTTC. It yields the protein CASSLIGGEQYF.

V and J are TRBV12-3 or TRBV12-4 and TRBJ1-1; the D gene is possibly TRBD1 (6 bases). V lost 6 bases, J lost 8 bases, and 16 bases lay in between. CDR3 length: 13 residues. CDR3 region: CASSYDRTGEAFF. DNA of the CDR3: TGTGCCAGCAGCTACGACAGGACCGGAGAAGCTTTCTTT.

This clone was counted a single time. The CDR3 DNA reads as TGTGCCAGCAGCTTTTTTTTGGGGACTGAGGAAAAACTGTTTTTT. Translating gives CASSFFLGTEEKLFF. The V gene is TRBV7-9, the J gene TRBJ1-4, with D possibly TRBD1 on 5 matching bases. The CDR3 contains 15 residues. The V gene's germline CDR1 is SEHNR and CDR2 FQNEAQ (reference sequence). V was trimmed by 3 bases and J by 8 bases, leaving 16 bases between them.

This clone showed up just once. The J gene is TRBJ1-5, the V gene TRBV15; TRBD1 might be the D (6 bases). Germline V lookup: CDR1 LNHNV, CDR2 YYDKDF (reference sequence). The length of the CDR3 is 14 residues. V dropped 8 bases and J dropped 3 bases, with 14 bases sitting between them. Here the CDR3 reads CATPDEGVNQPQHF. Written as DNA, the CDR3 is TGTGCCACCCCCGACGAGGGGGTCAATCAGCCCCAGCATTTT.

The chain recombines TRBV29-1 with TRBJ2-7; no definite D call. V was cut by 7 bases and J by 3 bases, with 16 bases left in between. Germline CDR1 reads SQVTM; CDR2 reads ANQGSEA. The CDR3 length is 13 residues. DNA for the CDR3: TGCAGCGCCACGCGCCAGGATGGCTACGAGCAGTACTTC. Translated, it gives CSATRQDGYEQYF.

V usage is TRBV4-1 and J usage is TRBJ1-3; no clear D gene. This CDR3 contains 16 residues. The V end was cut by 3 bases, the J end by 1 base, with 13 bases between. Per germline, CDR1 MGHRA and CDR2 YSYEKL. The CDR3 coding sequence is TGCGCCAGCAGCCAGGGCCTACGGGGATCTGGAAACACCATATATTTT. It yields the protein CASSQGLRGSGNTIYF.

This clone has only one observation. The chain recombines TRBV2 with TRBJ2-7; 7 nucleotides match TRBD1. J gave up 1 base and V 1 base, and 1 base lay outside the gene matches. There are 14 residues in the CDR3. CDR1 is SNHLY and CDR2 is FYNNEI in the germline V gene. The CDR3 loop is CASSEDRGSYEQYF. DNA for the CDR3: TGTGCCAGCAGTGAAGACAGGGGTTCCTACGAGCAGTACTTC.

V is TRBV19 and J is TRBJ2-3; 16 bases are a match to TRBD2. The germline gives CDR1 LNHDA, CDR2 SQIVND (reference sequence). The V and J ends lost 5 bases and 3 bases, in that order; junction bases with no gene match: 8. This CDR3 region has 18 residues. CDR3 residues: CASSQPGLAGGNTDTQYF. The CDR3 bases are TGTGCCAGTAGTCAACCGGGACTAGCGGGGGGGAATACAGATACGCAGTATTTT.

V gene TRBV5-4 combines with J gene TRBJ1-3; D call uncertain. Germline assignment: CDR1 SGHNT and CDR2 YYREEE (reference sequence). Trimming cost V 3 bases and J 2 bases, with 6 bases left between them. The CDR3 has 13 amino acids. CDR3: CASSSGTGNTIYF. The DNA of the CDR3 is TGTGCCAGCAGCTCCGGTACTGGAAACACCATATATTTT. The full variable domain, completed using reference TRBV5-4 and TRBJ1-3, is ETGVTQSPTHLIKTRGQQVTLRCSSQSGHNTVSWYQQALGQGPQFIFQYYREEENGRGNFPPRFSGLQFPNYSSELNVNALELDDSALYLCASSSGTGNTIYFGEGSWLTVV.